Listed below are T cell receptor beta chains from one sample, sequenced in a study of blood T cells in healthy people across ages. MiXCR, applied by TCRdb to the 5' RACE reads, yields one record per CDR3 protein. Of 700,000 or so distinct CDR3 sequences detected, about a fifth appear once; the ten largest clones hold approximately 20%. Sequencing was done on a sample of blood. Receptor source: a man aged 70 or older in good health. CDR3s include the opening cysteine and the closing phenylalanine or tryptophan. A D gene is named only where the DNA matches it firmly. Where a row states a size, it is once, few, many or the class of an expanded clone; other rows omit it.

size,D,J,V,CDR3,DNA
few,.,TRBJ2-7,TRBV7-9,CASRQSQGNNEQYF,TGTGCCAGCAGACAGTCCCAAGGCAACAACGAGCAGTACTTC
.,.,TRBJ1-6,TRBV5-1,CASSQGHGRSGDSPLHF,TGCGCCAGCAGCCAGGGCCATGGCCGATCAGGGGATTCACCCCTCCACTTT
.,TRBD2,TRBJ2-5,TRBV7-2,CASSHESWLADPTQYF,TGTGCCAGCAGCCACGAAAGCTGGCTAGCGGACCCTACCCAGTACTTC
few,TRBD1,TRBJ2-2,TRBV9,CASSVRAQGESGELFF,TGTGCCAGCAGCGTCCGAGCACAGGGGGAGTCCGGGGAGCTGTTTTTT
few,.,TRBJ1-5,TRBV20-1,CSARRRQISNQPQHF,TGCAGTGCTAGGAGGCGTCAGATTAGCAATCAGCCCCAGCATTTT
many,.,TRBJ2-7,TRBV14,CASSQKRSYEQYF,TGTGCCAGCAGCCAGAAACGTTCCTACGAGCAGTACTTC
.,.,TRBJ1-6,TRBV9,CASSVEAANSPLHF,TGTGCCAGCAGCGTAGAAGCAGCCAATTCACCCCTCCACTTT
.,.,TRBJ2-7,TRBV11-1,CASSLGTNTYEQYF,TGTGCCAGCAGCCTAGGGACCAATACCTACGAGCAGTACTTC
.,TRBD2,TRBJ2-7,TRBV3-1,CASSQEVYGGASYEQYF,TGTGCCAGCAGCCAAGAGGTGTACGGGGGGGCTTCCTACGAGCAGTACTTC
few,.,TRBJ2-2,TRBV3-1,CASSQVWARQSNTGELFF,TGTGCCAGCAGCCAAGTGTGGGCCAGGCAATCGAACACCGGGGAGCTGTTTTTT
.,.,TRBJ1-2,TRBV12-3/TRBV12-4,CASSYRGNYGYTF,TGTGCCAGCAGTTATCGGGGGAACTATGGCTACACCTTC
few,TRBD2,TRBJ2-3,TRBV9,CASSVLAGRRTDTQYF,TGTGCCAGCAGCGTACTAGCGGGAAGACGCACAGATACGCAGTATTTT